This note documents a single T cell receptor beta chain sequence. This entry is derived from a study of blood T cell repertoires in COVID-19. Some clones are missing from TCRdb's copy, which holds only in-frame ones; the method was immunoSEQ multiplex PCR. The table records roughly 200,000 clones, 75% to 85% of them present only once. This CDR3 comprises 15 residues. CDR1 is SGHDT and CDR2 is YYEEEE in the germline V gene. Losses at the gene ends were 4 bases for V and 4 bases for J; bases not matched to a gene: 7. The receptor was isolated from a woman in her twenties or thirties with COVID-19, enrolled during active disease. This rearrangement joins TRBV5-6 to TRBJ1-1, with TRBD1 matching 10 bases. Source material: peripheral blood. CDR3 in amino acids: CASSPDRGAPTEAFF. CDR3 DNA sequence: TGTGCCAGCAGCCCGGACAGGGGGGCCCCCACTGAAGCTTTCTTT. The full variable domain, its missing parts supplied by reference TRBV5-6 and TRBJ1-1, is DAGVTQSPTHLIKTRGQQVTLRCSPKSGHDTVSWYQQALGQGPQFIFQYYEEEERQRGNFPDRFSGHQFPNYSSELNVNALLLGDSALYLCASSPDRGAPTEAFFGQGTRLTVV.